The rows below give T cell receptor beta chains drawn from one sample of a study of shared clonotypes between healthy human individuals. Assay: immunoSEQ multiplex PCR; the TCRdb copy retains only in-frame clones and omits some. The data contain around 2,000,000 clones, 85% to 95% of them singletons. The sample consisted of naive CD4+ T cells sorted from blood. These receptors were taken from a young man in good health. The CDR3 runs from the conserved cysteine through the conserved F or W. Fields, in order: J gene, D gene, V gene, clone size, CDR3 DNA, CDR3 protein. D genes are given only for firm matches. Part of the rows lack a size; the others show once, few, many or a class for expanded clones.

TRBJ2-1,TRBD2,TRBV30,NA,TGTGCCTGGAACCCGGGAATTCTTGCGGGAGATACTGAGCAGTTCTTC,CAWNPGILAGDTEQFF
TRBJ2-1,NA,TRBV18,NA,TGTGCCAGCTCAGCTACTCTGGTGGGAGTGGATGAGCAGTTCTTC,CASSATLVGVDEQFF
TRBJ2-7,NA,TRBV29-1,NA,TGCAGCGTTCAAGTGGTAAACGAGCAGTACTTC,CSVQVVNEQYF
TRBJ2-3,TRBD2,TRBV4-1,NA,TGCGCCAGCAGCCAAGGTGAAGTGGGGAGGGGCACAGATACGCAGTATTTT,CASSQGEVGRGTDTQYF
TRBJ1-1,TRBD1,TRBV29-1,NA,TGCAGCGTCGCGACAGGGGAGAACACTGAAGCTTTCTTT,CSVATGENTEAFF
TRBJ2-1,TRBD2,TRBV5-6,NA,TGTGCCAGCAGCTTGGAGACGGGAGGCCTTACCTACAATGAGCAGTTCTTC,CASSLETGGLTYNEQFF
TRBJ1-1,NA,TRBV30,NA,TGTGCCTGGAGTGTACCCGGGGCGAGTGAAGCTTTCTTT,CAWSVPGASEAFF
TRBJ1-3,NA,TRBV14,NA,TGTGCCAGCAGCCCCACAGGAAACACCATATATTTT,CASSPTGNTIYF
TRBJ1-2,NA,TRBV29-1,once,TGCAGCGTTGGTTATGGTACCTATGGCTACACCTTC,CSVGYGTYGYTF
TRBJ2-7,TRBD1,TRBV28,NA,TGTGCCAGCAGTTTAGGGTGGGGAGACAGGGCCTACGAGCAGTACTTC,CASSLGWGDRAYEQYF
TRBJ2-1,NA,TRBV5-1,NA,TGCGCCAGCAGCTTGGTCGCAGCGAGTTCCTACAATGAGCAGTTCTTC,CASSLVAASSYNEQFF
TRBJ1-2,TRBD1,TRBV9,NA,TGTGCCAGCAGCGTAGGAGGGGGCGGCTATGGCTACACCTTC,CASSVGGGGYGYTF
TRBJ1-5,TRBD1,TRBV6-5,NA,TGTGCCAGCAGTCCGACAGGGGACGCTCAGCCCCAGCATTTT,CASSPTGDAQPQHF
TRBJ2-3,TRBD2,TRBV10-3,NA,TGTGCCATCAGTGTCGGGGGGAGCACAGATACGCAGTATTTT,CAISVGGSTDTQYF
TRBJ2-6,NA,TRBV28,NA,TGTGCCAGCAGTTTCCCCAAGGCATCTGGGGCCAACGTCCTGACTTTC,CASSFPKASGANVLTF
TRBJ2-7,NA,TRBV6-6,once,TGTGCCAGCAGTTACGAGGCTTACGAGCAGTACTTC,CASSYEAYEQYF
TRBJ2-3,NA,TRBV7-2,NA,TGTGCCAGCAGCGTAAACTACCTAAGCACAGATACGCAGTATTTT,CASSVNYLSTDTQYF
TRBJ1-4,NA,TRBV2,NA,TGTGCCAGCACAGGGACCTCGAATGAAAAACTGTTTTTT,CASTGTSNEKLFF
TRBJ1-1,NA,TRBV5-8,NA,TGTGCCAGCAGCTTATTGGGGGTAATGAACACTGAAGCTTTCTTT,CASSLLGVMNTEAFF
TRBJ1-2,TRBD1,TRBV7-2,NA,TGTGCCAGCAGACAGGGGGCCCTTCCCTATGGCTACACCTTC,CASRQGALPYGYTF
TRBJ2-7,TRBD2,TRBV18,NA,TGTGCCAGCTCTGGGGGGGCCTACGAGCAGTACTTC,CASSGGAYEQYF
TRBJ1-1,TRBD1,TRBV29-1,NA,TGCAGCGTGGACAGGGCAGGAAACACTGAAGCTTTCTTT,CSVDRAGNTEAFF
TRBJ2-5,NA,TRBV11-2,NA,TGTGCCAGCAGCAGTGGGGAGTATAGTGGGGGGTTAAAGACCCAGTACTTC,CASSSGEYSGGLKTQYF
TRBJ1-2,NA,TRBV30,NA,TGTGCCTGGAAGCATAGCAGGGCGGACCTTAACTATGGCTACACCTTC,CAWKHSRADLNYGYTF
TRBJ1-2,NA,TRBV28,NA,TGTGCCAGCAGTTTATTCCTGATCCCTAGGGGCTACACCTTC,CASSLFLIPRGYTF
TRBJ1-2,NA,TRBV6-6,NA,TGTGCCAGCAGTTACGGCAGGGACAACTATGGCTACACCTTC,CASSYGRDNYGYTF
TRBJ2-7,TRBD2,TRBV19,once,TGTGCCAGTAGTACAGGACTAGCCAACGAGCAGTACTTC,CASSTGLANEQYF
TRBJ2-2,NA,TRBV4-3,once,TGCGCCAGCAGCCGGAAGTTGGAAGCGGGTCCGAACACCGGGGAGCTGTTTTTT,CASSRKLEAGPNTGELFF
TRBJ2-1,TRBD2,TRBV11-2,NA,TGTGCCAGCAGCTTAGACCGGGGGGGATACAATGAGCAGTTCTTC,CASSLDRGGYNEQFF
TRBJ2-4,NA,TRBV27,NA,TGTGCCAGCAGGGGGGCCGCCAAAAACATTCAGTACTTC,CASRGAAKNIQYF
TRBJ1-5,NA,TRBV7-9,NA,TGTGCCAGCAGCTTAGGATTGATTCAGGCCGAGCCCCAGCATTTT,CASSLGLIQAEPQHF
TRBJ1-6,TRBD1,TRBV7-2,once,TGTGCCAGCAGCTTGGGACAGGGCGGTTCACCCCTCCACTTT,CASSLGQGGSPLHF
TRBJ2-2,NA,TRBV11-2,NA,TGTGCCAGCAGCTCCCTCGTAGCGGCGAACACCGGGGAGCTGTTTTTT,CASSSLVAANTGELFF
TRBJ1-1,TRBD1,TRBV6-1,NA,TGTGCCAGTAGTAAGACAGGGATCACTGAAGCTTTCTTT,CASSKTGITEAFF
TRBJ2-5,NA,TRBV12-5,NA,TGTGCTAGTGGCTTCCGAAGGTTGGAGACCCAGTACTTC,CASGFRRLETQYF
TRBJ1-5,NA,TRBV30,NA,TGTGCCTGGAGTGGAAAAAGCAATCAGCCCCAGCATTTT,CAWSGKSNQPQHF
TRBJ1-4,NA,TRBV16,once,TGTGCCAGCAGCCACTATCAGGGTGGTGAAAAACTGTTTTTT,CASSHYQGGEKLFF
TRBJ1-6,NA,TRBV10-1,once,TGCGCCAGCAAAGTCGGATACGGGGCGGTGGTGTCACCCCTCCACTTT,CASKVGYGAVVSPLHF
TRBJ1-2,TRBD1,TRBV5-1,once,TGCGCCAGCAGCTTGGTATATGACAGGGGGAACGCTAACTATGGCTACACCTTC,CASSLVYDRGNANYGYTF
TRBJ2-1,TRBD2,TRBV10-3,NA,TGTGCCATCAAGCTAGCGGCGAACAATGAGCAGTTCTTC,CAIKLAANNEQFF
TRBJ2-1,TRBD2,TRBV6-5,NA,TGTGCCAGCACCCGGGGAGCGGGGGGCAATGAGCAGTTCTTC,CASTRGAGGNEQFF
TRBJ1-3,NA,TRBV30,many,TGTGCCTGGAGTCGACAAGGCGTCTCTGGAAACACCATATATTTT,CAWSRQGVSGNTIYF
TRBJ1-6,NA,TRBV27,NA,TGTGCCAGCAGTTTATCTGGCAGGGTCTATAATTCACCCCTCCACTTT,CASSLSGRVYNSPLHF
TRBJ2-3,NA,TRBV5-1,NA,TGCGCCAGCAGCCCCCAAACAGATACGCAGTATTTT,CASSPQTDTQYF
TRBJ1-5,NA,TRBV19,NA,TGTGCCAGTAGCAAGGAAAATCAGCCCCAGCATTTT,CASSKENQPQHF
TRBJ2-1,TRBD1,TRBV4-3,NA,TGCGCCAGCAGCCGTTCGACAGGGGTTGATGAGCAGTTCTTC,CASSRSTGVDEQFF
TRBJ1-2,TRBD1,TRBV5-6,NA,TGTGCCAGCAGCATCCAGGACAGGGACCCTATCGGCTACACCTTC,CASSIQDRDPIGYTF
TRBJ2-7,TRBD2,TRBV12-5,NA,TGTGCTAGTGGTGTGATAGCGGGAGGGGCGTACGAGCAGTACTTC,CASGVIAGGAYEQYF
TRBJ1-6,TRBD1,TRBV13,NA,TGTGCCAGCAGTGGTGACAGGGGGCGTGGATCACCCCTCCACTTT,CASSGDRGRGSPLHF
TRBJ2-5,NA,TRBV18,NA,TGTGCCAGCTCACCAACGACAGGTCAAGAGACCCAGTACTTC,CASSPTTGQETQYF
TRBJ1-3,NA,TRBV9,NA,TGTGCCAGCAGCGTAGATGGGCCCCCCTCTGGAAACACCATATATTTT,CASSVDGPPSGNTIYF
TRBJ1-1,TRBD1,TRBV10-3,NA,TGTGCCTCTGACAGGGGAGGGACTGAAGCTTTCTTT,CASDRGGTEAFF
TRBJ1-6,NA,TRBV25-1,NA,TGTGCCAGCAGTGAATTGGATAATTCACCCCTCCACTTT,CASSELDNSPLHF